The next 10 T cell receptor beta chains were all read from a single sample in a study of vaccination effects on CD4 cells after COVID-19. Antigen specificity for these receptors is unknown. ViraFEST expansion of antigen-specific CD4+ T cells with viral peptide pools preceded sequencing. Once cultured for approximately ten days, the cells underwent separation to obtain CD4+ T cells. Negative nucleocapsid antibody tests before and after vaccination confirmed no previous SARS-CoV-2 infection. The data were produced by immunoSEQ multiplex PCR, yet TCRdb's version contains in-frame clones alone and is incomplete. The sample lists 65,000 or so clones; approximately 76% were seen once. Source: CD4+ T cells from PBMCs cultured with HCoV-NL63 spike peptides, taken before COVID-19 vaccination. These receptors all stem from a human donor who received a COVID-19 vaccine.

The chain recombines TRBV2 with TRBJ1-5, with D hard to call. CDR1 and CDR2 (germline): SNHLY, FYNNEI. The V end was cut by 3 bases, the J end by 5 bases, with 11 bases between. The CDR3 covers 14 residues. In nucleotides, the CDR3 is TGTGCCAGCAGTGACACGACGGCAGATCAGCCCCAGCATTTT. It yields the protein CASSDTTADQPQHF.

The chain is built from TRBV29-1 and TRBJ2-3; 9 nucleotides line up with TRBD1. This CDR3 has 13 residues. Germline loops: CDR1 SQVTM, CDR2 ANQGSEA. The trim removed 6 bases at V and 8 bases at J, leaving 9 bases unmatched. The CDR3 protein is CSVATGTGLTQYF. CDR3 sequence (DNA): TGCAGCGTCGCGACAGGGACAGGGCTTACGCAGTATTTT.

A note on this clone: This same CDR3 is encoded by further DNA sequences in the sample. This chain links TRBV4-1 with TRBJ1-6; tentative D call: TRBD1 (5 bases). The V and J ends lost 1 base and 0 bases respectively, with 10 bases between them. Germline CDR1 is MGHRA and CDR2 is YSYEKL. The CDR3 is 17 amino acids. The CDR3 DNA follows: TGCGCCAGCAGCCAAGCCAGGGCGAGCTCCTATAATTCACCCCTCCACTTT. It encodes CASSQARASSYNSPLHF.

In this sample, this clone turned up a few times. The chain employs TRBV3-1 (or the pseudogene TRBV3-2) and TRBJ1-6; 8 bases are a match to TRBD1. The CDR3 has 15 amino acids. V shed 7 bases and J 5 bases; nucleotides not matched to a gene: 7. Germline CDR1 reads LGHDT; CDR2 reads YNNKEL (reference sequence). CDR3 loop: CASTRDRTNNSPLHF. Here the CDR3 DNA reads TGTGCCAGCACGCGGGACAGGACAAATAATTCACCCCTCCACTTT.

The V call is TRBV5-1, the J call TRBJ2-6; D may be TRBD1 or TRBD2 (6 bases each). V was trimmed by 1 base and J by 2 bases, leaving 13 bases between them. The CDR3 consists of 17 residues. Per the germline V gene, CDR1 is SGHRS and CDR2 is YFSETQ. This chain's CDR3 is CASSLIPGAPGANVLTF. The CDR3 DNA reads as TGCGCCAGCAGCTTGATTCCGGGGGCCCCTGGGGCCAACGTCCTGACTTTC.

V usage is TRBV6-5 and J usage is TRBJ1-1; maybe TRBD1 (6 bases). The length of the CDR3 is 14 residues. With 5 bases removed from V and 5 bases from J, the gap between germline ends came to 15 bases. Germline loops: CDR1 MNHEY, CDR2 SVGAGI. The CDR3 spells CASSPPGARTEAFF. The DNA for the CDR3 is TGTGCCAGCAGTCCCCCGGGGGCGCGGACTGAAGCTTTCTTT.

V usage is TRBV6-2 or TRBV6-3 and J usage is TRBJ2-1, with TRBD1 matching over 8 bases. Germline V CDR1 and CDR2: MNHEY, SVGEGT. V was pared by 1 base and J by 4 bases, with 3 bases of the junction left unmatched. CDR3 length equals 15 residues. This CDR3 reads CASSYWTGRYNEQFF. CDR3 DNA sequence: TGTGCCAGCAGTTACTGGACAGGGAGGTACAATGAGCAGTTCTTC.

The chain carries TRBV3-1 (or the pseudogene TRBV3-2) and TRBJ2-3; 8 bases match TRBD2. The germline CDR1 and CDR2 sequences are LGHDT and YNNKEL (reference sequence). With 1 base clipped from V and 3 bases from J, the junction kept 6 bases outside the gene matches. The CDR3 consists of 16 residues. The CDR3 nucleotides read TGTGCCAGCAGCCAAGGCGGGGGGTCGGGTACAGATACGCAGTATTTT. Amino acid sequence: CASSQGGGSGTDTQYF.

The chain links TRBV2 to TRBJ1-1; D call uncertain. Trimming left V 4 bases short and J 0 bases short, with 6 bases between. Per the germline V gene, CDR1 is SNHLY and CDR2 is FYNNEI. This CDR3 is 13 amino acids long. The CDR3 is CASSALMNTEAFF. The CDR3 nucleotides read TGTGCCAGCAGTGCTCTCATGAACACTGAAGCTTTCTTT.

The gene calls are TRBV28 and TRBJ1-1; D gene ambiguous. Germline V gene sequence: CDR1 MDHEN, CDR2 SYDVKM. There are 14 residues in the CDR3. V was shortened by 2 bases and J by 1 base, with 8 bases between the two germline ends. The CDR3 coding sequence is TGTGCCAGCAGTTTAGGCAACTGGAACACTGAAGCTTTCTTT. Translation: CASSLGNWNTEAFF.